A selection of T cell receptor beta chains follows, all from one sample in a study of blood T cell repertoires in COVID-19. Repertoires were generated with immunoSEQ multiplex PCR, while TCRdb's copy carries only in-frame clones and drops some. The repertoire holds roughly 70,000 clones, with about nine tenths as singletons. The sample consisted of peripheral blood. The receptor set was obtained from an elderly woman with active COVID-19. Each CDR3 is given with its conserved first and last residue. A D gene is named only where the DNA matches it firmly. Not all rows give a size; the values are once, few, many and, for expanded clones, a class.

V: TRBV29-1; J: TRBJ2-1; size: NA; length: 14; D: NA; DNA: TGCAGCGTTGCTCACAGATCGTTGTGGAATGAGCAGTTCTTC; CDR3: CSVAHRSLWNEQFF
V: TRBV7-2; J: TRBJ1-1; size: NA; length: 15; D: NA; DNA: TGTGCCAGCAGCCCTTCCTGGGGACAAAACACTGAAGCTTTCTTT; CDR3: CASSPSWGQNTEAFF
V: TRBV5-6; J: TRBJ2-7; size: NA; length: 17; D: NA; DNA: TGTGCCAGCAGCTCCCCCGCCTTTGGGCAGGCCTACTACGAGCAGTACTTC; CDR3: CASSSPAFGQAYYEQYF
V: TRBV28; J: TRBJ2-2; size: NA; length: 18; D: NA; DNA: TGTGCCAGCAGGGCGGGAACGGGTCCAGGAACAATGACCGGGGAGCTGTTTTTT; CDR3: CASRAGTGPGTMTGELFF
V: TRBV7-2; J: TRBJ2-3; size: NA; length: 14; D: TRBD2; DNA: TGTGCCAGCAGAAGGGGCGGGAGTGGGGATACGCAGTATTTT; CDR3: CASRRGGSGDTQYF
V: TRBV7-8; J: TRBJ2-5; size: NA; length: 13; D: TRBD1; DNA: TGTGCCAGCGGGGGACAGTTGGGAGAGACCCAGTACTTC; CDR3: CASGGQLGETQYF
V: TRBV11-2; J: TRBJ2-7; size: NA; length: 15; D: TRBD1; DNA: TGTGCCAGCAGCTTCGGACAGGGGAGGACCTACGAGCAGTACTTC; CDR3: CASSFGQGRTYEQYF
V: TRBV19; J: TRBJ2-5; size: once; length: 13; D: TRBD1; DNA: TGTGCCAGTAGAACAGGGGGACAAGAGACCCAGTACTTC; CDR3: CASRTGGQETQYF
V: TRBV11-3; J: TRBJ2-2; size: NA; length: 15; D: TRBD1; DNA: TGTGCCAGCAGCCCTGGACAGGGTTGGACCGGGGAGCTGTTTTTT; CDR3: CASSPGQGWTGELFF
V: TRBV19; J: TRBJ2-1; size: few; length: 15; D: NA; DNA: TGTGCCACCAAACGGATGCGTGACACAGACAATGAGCAGTTCTTC; CDR3: CATKRMRDTDNEQFF
V: TRBV5-6; J: TRBJ2-7; size: NA; length: 17; D: TRBD2; DNA: TGTGCCAGCAGCTTTTTACTAGCGGGAGCCCACACCTACGAGCAGTACTTC; CDR3: CASSFLLAGAHTYEQYF
V: TRBV5-6; J: TRBJ2-2; size: NA; length: 16; D: NA; DNA: TGTGCCAGCAGTTTGAATACAGGGCCACACACCGGGGAGCTGTTTTTT; CDR3: CASSLNTGPHTGELFF